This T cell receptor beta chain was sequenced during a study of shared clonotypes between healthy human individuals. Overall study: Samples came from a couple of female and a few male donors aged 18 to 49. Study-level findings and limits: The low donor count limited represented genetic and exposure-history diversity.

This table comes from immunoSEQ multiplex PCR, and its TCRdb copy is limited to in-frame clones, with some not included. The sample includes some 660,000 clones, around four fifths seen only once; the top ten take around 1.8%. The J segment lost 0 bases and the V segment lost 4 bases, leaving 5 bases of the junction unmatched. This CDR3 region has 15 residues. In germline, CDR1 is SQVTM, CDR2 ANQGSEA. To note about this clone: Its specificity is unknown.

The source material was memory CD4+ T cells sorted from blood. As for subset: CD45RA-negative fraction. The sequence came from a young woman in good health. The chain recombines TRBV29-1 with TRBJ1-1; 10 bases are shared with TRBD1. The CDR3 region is CSVGGDRGMNTEAFF. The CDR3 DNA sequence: TGCAGCGTTGGGGGGGACAGGGGTATGAACACTGAAGCTTTCTTT.